This T cell receptor beta chain was documented in a study of cytomegalovirus exposure and HLA in healthy donors (dated by TCRdb to the late 2010s). Study-wide context: According to an earlier analysis of 450 to 650 of the donors, 200 million or so T cells yielded 100 million or so unique TCR beta sequences and 276 Gb of sequence data. Rather than using new phenotypic data, the later analysis identified candidate immune exposures from TCR beta sequences and from how often those sequences occurred across donors. A separate validation cohort of roughly 130 different subjects was used in addition to the roughly 700-subject first cohort. Across about 370 genotyped donors of the cohort, an average of roughly 230,000 unique TCR beta nucleotide sequences per donor were sequenced, and 15% to 20% of those sequences were non-productive. Every repertoire in the discovery cohort had been generated on one and the same sequencing platform. Several DR-DQ haplotypes were treated as single units for association and clustering because of strong linkage in the cohort. The study profiled the T cell repertoires of hundreds of subjects by immunosequencing and related them to cytomegalovirus serostatus. The aim of the study was to test whether cataloging public T cell receptors could identify signatures of past pathogen exposure. Genome-wide SNP genotypes for about three fifths of the 666 donors were used in a later genetic analysis, which treated that subset as a discovery cohort. Donor age, sex, ethnicity and CMV serostatus were compiled alongside the repertoire data. An earlier analysis of about 600 of the donors used high-throughput TCR beta sequencing to judge whether each TCR beta V gene segment behaved as functional or pseudogenic. To predict cytomegalovirus infection status, the study brought together high-throughput TCR immunosequencing, statistical association of individual TCRs with disease status, and machine learning. Of the 350 to 450 genotyped donors, 75% to 85% were placed in the genetic ancestry cluster associated with self-reported Caucasian donors. In a later analysis, previously published TCR beta repertoires from fewer than 750 donors were re-analyzed and high-resolution HLA genotyping was added so that TCR occurrence patterns could be studied. The number of typed donors differed by locus: about 620-640 for A, B, C, DRB1 and DQB1; 500 to 550 for DQA1; some 590 for DPA1; and about 450 for DPB1. An early release that covered fewer than 750 HLA-typed donors contained about 300 gigabases of sequencing data and 75 million to 100 million unique TCR sequences. Class I and class II HLA loci were covered by the typing at four-digit resolution. Overall study outcomes, separate from this receptor: For the cohort, immune exposure information was limited to CMV serostatus. A later analysis found that HLA-associated TCR beta chains were more clonally expanded and had lower generation probabilities than equally common non-associated chains. A further reported finding was that TCR beta sequences accurately predicted the HLA-A and HLA-B alleles for most subjects in the first cohort. According to a later analysis, parvovirus B19, influenza, CMV and Epstein-Barr virus appeared linked to several top co-occurrence clusters. In a later genetic analysis, a missense DCLRE1C variant was associated with V-gene and J-gene trimming of TCR beta chains, and the association was replicated in an independent cohort. Correlated functional status among segregating V segments might be attributable to linkage disequilibrium, but an unknown experimental factor could not be ruled out. A cluster of highly shared sequence variants was judged likely to represent a technical artifact of the sequencing pipeline. In a later analysis, the rate of TCR association differed among HLA loci, with DRB1 alleles having the most associated TCRs and HLA-C alleles having the fewest. In an earlier analysis of about 540 of the donors, most TCR beta V segments were observed in productive rearrangements about 87% or about 30% of the time, broadly matching IMGT annotations. Compared with the approximately 600-donor mean, donors in an Asian-associated ancestry cluster had fewer N-insertions in productive TCRs, according to a later genetic analysis. In vitro tests confirmed that three of the cytomegalovirus-associated TCR beta chains recognize cytomegalovirus antigens. Some IMGT-functional V segments, including TRBV6-2 and TRBV6-3, could not be told apart with the 87-base-pair reads, so those segments were excluded. Because counts were too low, about 17 rarely observed V segments, including chromosome 9 orphons, were excluded from the earlier analysis of around 590 of the donors. When HLA alleles, especially DR and DQ, strongly co-occurred, attributing TCR associations to individual alleles was difficult. It was suggested by the authors that the approach could potentially be generalized to other disease states and immunological phenotypes. The presence/absence analyses assumed that sequencing depth was roughly uniform across donors, and that assumption may not be true. This cohort had only TCR beta chains sequenced, and the lack of alpha or paired-chain data limited which features could be detected. Most TCR sequences were seen in very few donors, while some public TCRs were found in many individuals. A total of fewer than 200 TCR beta chains were listed by the study as associated with cytomegalovirus. Most CMV-associated TCR beta chains appeared to be HLA-restricted in a later analysis, and the HLA associations seemed to be driven largely by CMV exposure. Because some donors lacked HLA typing at each locus, the association tests relied only on the typed subset. In both the original and validation cohorts, the classifier was reported to diagnose cytomegalovirus status with high specificity and sensitivity. A later analysis associated about 17,000 TCR beta sequences with specific HLA alleles at a false discovery rate of 0.05.

The CDR3 holds 14 amino acids from the cysteine to the phenylalanine. Only CDR3 DNA is held: 42 bases, read in frame from base 1. Trimming at the junction amounts to 5 bases on V and 1 base on J, and the germline ends lie 11 bases apart. The CDR1 and CDR2 encoded by the germline V gene (reference sequence) are SEHNR and FQNEAQ. The library was produced with the immunoSEQ multiplex PCR assay. For the multiplex PCR, a mixture combining 60 forward primers for TCR Vbeta segments and 13 reverse primers for TCR Jbeta segments was used. Amplification of the CDR3 region of rearranged TCR beta genes was performed with a multiplex PCR assay on genomic DNA. The amplified TCR beta libraries were sequenced on the Illumina HiSeq System as 87-base-pair reads. The paper's data handling went like this. In a later analysis, tens of millions of unique TCR beta chains were counted across the 650 to 750 repertoires, and roughly 9.9 million of these chains were shared by at least two donors. Raw reads were error-corrected and collapsed into unique sequences with a nearest-neighbor algorithm that merged closely related sequences to remove PCR and sequencing errors. V, D and J gene segments were assigned by aligning CDR3 sequences to IMGT reference sequences. For a sequence to be retained, a match of at least six nucleotides to both a V gene segment and a J gene segment was required. A rearrangement was called productive if the CDR3 had no stop codons and remained in frame with V and J, and every other rearrangement was called non-productive. CDR3 was defined according to IMGT convention as the region running from the second conserved V-encoded cysteine to the conserved J-encoded phenylalanine. The earlier analysis of 500 to 600 of the donors excluded sequences that lacked an unambiguous match to a single V gene segment. An earlier analysis of just under 600 of the donors called V segments functional above 56.7% productive rearrangements and segregating when the between-donor standard deviation exceeded 5%. A statistical classification framework was developed to diagnose cytomegalovirus status using the catalog of TCR beta chain sequences. V and J gene assignment, in a later analysis, came from comparing TCR nucleotide sequences with IMGT/GENE-DB human TR gene sequences. The TCRdist pipeline was used in a later analysis to assign CDR3 sequences and most-parsimonious VDJ recombination scenarios. In a later analysis, each TCR beta chain was defined by its CDR3 amino acid sequence together with its V-gene family, and reads lacking a unique V-gene family were excluded. To address suspected cross-contamination and a sequencing artifact, a later analysis removed 592 highly shared, low-generation-probability nucleotide sequences. In a later analysis, a clonal expansion index was calculated for each public chain from normalized within-repertoire ranks of inferred template counts. Generation probabilities in a later analysis came from a VDJ recombination model fitted to out-of-frame rearrangements, and those results were checked against IGoR. In a later analysis, TCR-TCR, TCR-HLA and TCR-CMV co-occurrence was scored with hypergeometric tests, and a repertoire-size bias correction was applied to TCR pairs. A later analysis estimated false discovery rates by permuting HLA or CMV assignments 20 times. In a later analysis, co-occurring TCRs were grouped using DBSCAN, with TCRdist sequence similarity added in when clustering inside HLA-allele-positive subsets. Repertoires with fewer than 30,000 or more than 120,000 public chains were left out of co-occurrence clustering, as were five repertoires with anomalous nucleotide sharing. TCRdb took over this immuneACCESS table, retaining in-frame rearrangements with V and J assigned. Such tables are incomplete; in checked studies, under half of the missing clones stem from an unresolved V gene, and the remainder is unexplained. Clonal size and the V and J genes are those of that table, whereas D and trimming came from the DNA. The sample table contains under 150,000 clones; only one count was recorded for roughly four fifths of them. The ten top clones hold about 1.8% of the sample.

In this sample, this clone turned up once. The antigen it binds to is not known. No much larger clone is present one base from it, and per-base qualities are unavailable. The cohort consisted of 670 or so healthy bone marrow donors. At the time of sampling, every cohort member was nominally healthy, though immune exposures that went unrecorded were likely present. The donor was CMV seronegative and belonged to the group of 380 or so seronegative cohort members. Each donor provided a peripheral blood sample, and peripheral blood mononuclear cells were used for TCR beta sequencing. Genomic DNA was extracted from the blood cell samples with the Qiagen DNeasy Blood Extraction Kit.

The chain links TRBV7-9 with TRBJ1-1; TRBD1 might be the D gene, on 5 matching bases. Specimen: PBMCs. The receptor was isolated from a woman in her 50s in good health and CMV-seronegative. The CDR3 loop reads CASSRQGGNTEAFF. The nucleotide sequence is given as TGTGCCAGCAGCCGCCAGGGCGGGAACACTGAAGCTTTCTTT.